The rows below give T cell receptor beta chains drawn from one sample of a study of blood T cell repertoires in COVID-19. The protocol was immunoSEQ multiplex PCR, while the TCRdb copy is restricted to in-frame clones and leaves out a portion. The sample includes about 200,000 clones, roughly 85% of them seen just once. The sample consisted of peripheral blood. The receptors come from an elderly woman with acute or convalescent COVID-19. CDR3s include the opening cysteine and the closing phenylalanine or tryptophan. The order of the fields is V gene, D gene, clone size, J gene, CDR3 protein, CDR3 DNA. D genes are given only for firm matches. The size field is filled for only some rows; it gives once, few, many or a size class.

v_gene: TRBV7-2
d_gene: -
abundance: -
j_gene: TRBJ2-2
CDR3aa: CASSLALWFTGELFF
CDR3nt: TGTGCCAGCAGCTTAGCACTCTGGTTTACCGGGGAGCTGTTTTTT

v_gene: TRBV6-5
d_gene: TRBD2
abundance: -
j_gene: TRBJ2-7
CDR3aa: CASTRLAGFYEQYF
CDR3nt: TGTGCCAGCACCCGACTAGCGGGATTTTACGAGCAGTACTTC

v_gene: TRBV9
d_gene: TRBD2
abundance: once
j_gene: TRBJ2-1
CDR3aa: CASSTRTSGSHEQFF
CDR3nt: TGTGCCAGCAGCACTAGGACTAGCGGGAGCCATGAGCAGTTCTTC

v_gene: TRBV3-1/TRBV3-2
d_gene: -
abundance: -
j_gene: TRBJ1-1
CDR3aa: CATPRVDRGTEAFF
CDR3nt: TGTGCCACCCCGCGGGTCGATCGAGGGACTGAAGCTTTCTTT

v_gene: TRBV9
d_gene: -
abundance: -
j_gene: TRBJ1-6
CDR3aa: CASSVGGQLTDSPLHF
CDR3nt: TGTGCCAGCAGCGTAGGAGGGCAGCTGACCGATTCACCCCTCCACTTT

v_gene: TRBV9
d_gene: TRBD2
abundance: -
j_gene: TRBJ2-1
CDR3aa: CASSVSGRAYNEQFF
CDR3nt: TGTGCCAGCAGCGTAAGCGGGAGGGCCTACAATGAGCAGTTCTTC

v_gene: TRBV7-2
d_gene: TRBD2
abundance: -
j_gene: TRBJ2-1
CDR3aa: CASSFGIAGGPRYNEQFF
CDR3nt: TGTGCCAGCAGCTTTGGGATAGCGGGAGGGCCGCGTTACAATGAGCAGTTCTTC

v_gene: TRBV11-2
d_gene: -
abundance: -
j_gene: TRBJ1-1
CDR3aa: CASSLMQGGNTEAFF
CDR3nt: TGTGCCAGCAGCTTAATGCAGGGCGGGAACACTGAAGCTTTCTTT

v_gene: TRBV5-6
d_gene: TRBD1
abundance: -
j_gene: TRBJ1-2
CDR3aa: CASGTGVSYGYTF
CDR3nt: TGTGCCAGCGGTACAGGGGTTAGCTATGGCTACACCTTC

v_gene: TRBV3-1/TRBV3-2
d_gene: TRBD2
abundance: -
j_gene: TRBJ2-7
CDR3aa: CASSPLAGGSSGQYF
CDR3nt: TGTGCCAGCAGCCCTTTAGCGGGAGGGTCCTCCGGGCAGTACTTC

v_gene: TRBV19
d_gene: TRBD2
abundance: -
j_gene: TRBJ2-7
CDR3aa: CASRTSGKVLYEQYF
CDR3nt: TGTGCCAGCCGGACTAGCGGGAAAGTTCTCTACGAGCAGTACTTC

v_gene: TRBV6-2/TRBV6-3
d_gene: TRBD1
abundance: -
j_gene: TRBJ2-1
CDR3aa: CASSFLDRVAQQFF
CDR3nt: TGTGCCAGCAGTTTTCTGGACAGGGTGGCACAGCAGTTCTTC

v_gene: TRBV5-8
d_gene: -
abundance: once
j_gene: TRBJ2-3
CDR3aa: CASSLVLANRRNTQYF
CDR3nt: TGTGCCAGCAGCTTGGTTCTGGCGAACAGGAGAAATACGCAGTATTTT

v_gene: TRBV6-5
d_gene: TRBD2
abundance: -
j_gene: TRBJ2-7
CDR3aa: CASSYTPSGNFYEQYF
CDR3nt: TGTGCCAGCAGTTACACGCCTAGCGGGAACTTCTACGAGCAGTACTTC

v_gene: TRBV28
d_gene: -
abundance: -
j_gene: TRBJ1-5
CDR3aa: CASSSRGEGGPQHF
CDR3nt: TGTGCCAGCAGTTCCCGGGGGGAAGGGGGGCCCCAGCATTTT

v_gene: TRBV9
d_gene: -
abundance: -
j_gene: TRBJ2-5
CDR3aa: CASSPRPGEWETQYF
CDR3nt: TGTGCCAGCAGCCCCCGCCCAGGGGAGTGGGAGACCCAGTACTTC

v_gene: TRBV9
d_gene: TRBD1
abundance: -
j_gene: TRBJ2-7
CDR3aa: CASSPGQGAYEQYF
CDR3nt: TGTGCCAGCAGCCCGGGACAGGGGGCCTACGAGCAGTACTTC

v_gene: TRBV19
d_gene: TRBD1
abundance: few
j_gene: TRBJ2-7
CDR3aa: CASRRTGQNYEQYF
CDR3nt: TGTGCCAGTAGGAGAACGGGACAGAACTACGAGCAGTACTTC

v_gene: TRBV6-5
d_gene: -
abundance: -
j_gene: TRBJ1-1
CDR3aa: CASSRQTRNTEAFF
CDR3nt: TGTGCCAGCAGTAGACAGACGCGGAACACTGAAGCTTTCTTT

v_gene: TRBV29-1
d_gene: -
abundance: once
j_gene: TRBJ2-1
CDR3aa: CSGARRNEQFF
CDR3nt: TGCAGCGGCGCGCGAAGAAATGAGCAGTTCTTC

v_gene: TRBV2
d_gene: -
abundance: -
j_gene: TRBJ2-7
CDR3aa: CASSNVREQYF
CDR3nt: TGTGCCAGCAGTAACGTGCGGGAGCAGTACTTC

v_gene: TRBV12-3/TRBV12-4
d_gene: -
abundance: -
j_gene: TRBJ1-1
CDR3aa: CASRSTGNTEAFF
CDR3nt: TGTGCCAGCAGATCAACAGGGAACACTGAAGCTTTCTTT

v_gene: TRBV5-6
d_gene: TRBD1
abundance: -
j_gene: TRBJ1-4
CDR3aa: CASSFLPGQGYEKLFF
CDR3nt: TGTGCCAGCAGCTTTCTTCCGGGACAGGGTTATGAAAAACTGTTTTTT

v_gene: TRBV6-6
d_gene: TRBD1
abundance: -
j_gene: TRBJ1-1
CDR3aa: CASSYGTGLFAEAFF
CDR3nt: TGTGCCAGCAGTTACGGGACAGGGTTATTCGCTGAAGCTTTCTTT

v_gene: TRBV19
d_gene: -
abundance: -
j_gene: TRBJ2-2
CDR3aa: CASSLTEYTGELFF
CDR3nt: TGTGCCAGTAGCCTGACAGAATACACCGGGGAGCTGTTTTTT

v_gene: TRBV4-2
d_gene: TRBD1
abundance: -
j_gene: TRBJ1-2
CDR3aa: CASSQDGTDNYGYTF
CDR3nt: TGTGCCAGCAGCCAAGATGGGACAGATAACTATGGCTACACCTTC

v_gene: TRBV13
d_gene: -
abundance: -
j_gene: TRBJ1-2
CDR3aa: CASSFGRSRSYTF
CDR3nt: TGTGCCAGCAGCTTCGGGAGGTCGAGGAGCTACACCTTC

v_gene: TRBV27
d_gene: -
abundance: -
j_gene: TRBJ1-2
CDR3aa: CASSLKTQGNYGYTF
CDR3nt: TGTGCCAGCAGTCTCAAAACACAGGGTAACTATGGCTACACCTTC

v_gene: TRBV4-2
d_gene: -
abundance: once
j_gene: TRBJ1-4
CDR3aa: CASSQGIQGFNEKLFF
CDR3nt: TGTGCCAGCAGCCAAGGCATACAGGGCTTTAATGAAAAACTGTTTTTT

v_gene: TRBV5-1
d_gene: TRBD2
abundance: -
j_gene: TRBJ2-2
CDR3aa: CASSLIAGNTGELFF
CDR3nt: TGCGCCAGCAGCTTGATAGCGGGGAACACCGGGGAGCTGTTTTTT

v_gene: TRBV6-5
d_gene: TRBD1
abundance: -
j_gene: TRBJ1-2
CDR3aa: CASSSYRGLAYGYTF
CDR3nt: TGTGCCAGCAGTTCCTACAGGGGGCTAGCCTATGGCTACACCTTC

v_gene: TRBV10-2
d_gene: -
abundance: -
j_gene: TRBJ2-5
CDR3aa: CASSEVKGGGTQYF
CDR3nt: TGCGCCAGCAGTGAGGTCAAGGGAGGAGGGACCCAGTACTTC

v_gene: TRBV12-5
d_gene: TRBD1
abundance: -
j_gene: TRBJ2-1
CDR3aa: CASGSPSGTAYNEQFF
CDR3nt: TGTGCTAGTGGCTCCCCATCCGGGACAGCATACAATGAGCAGTTCTTC

v_gene: TRBV14
d_gene: -
abundance: -
j_gene: TRBJ1-2
CDR3aa: CASSRQQNYGYTF
CDR3nt: TGTGCCAGCAGCCGACAGCAGAACTATGGCTACACCTTC

v_gene: TRBV7-2
d_gene: -
abundance: -
j_gene: TRBJ1-2
CDR3aa: CASSPSQLAGEYGYTF
CDR3nt: TGTGCCAGCAGCCCATCGCAATTGGCAGGGGAGTATGGCTACACCTTC

v_gene: TRBV7-9
d_gene: -
abundance: -
j_gene: TRBJ1-2
CDR3aa: CASSLSVNGYTF
CDR3nt: TGTGCCAGCAGCTTATCGGTTAATGGCTACACCTTC